Detailed here is one T cell receptor (beta chain). The data are from a study of blood T cell repertoires in COVID-19. About the study: Sources were T cells, B-cell-depleted T cells, or PBMCs; the material itself was cDNA or gDNA.

Source study methods: For nucleated cells, counts were estimated from reference gene primer amplification. The data were produced by immunoSEQ multiplex PCR, yet TCRdb's version contains in-frame clones alone and is incomplete. Clone size and the V and J calls come from that table; the DNA yielded D and trimming. The data show roughly 250,000 clones, about 85% seen once. CDR1 is SGHDT, CDR2 YYEEEE, per germline. The CDR3 extends over 14 amino acids. The V segment lost 5 bases and the J segment 4 bases; nucleotides outside the gene matches: 3. The specimen was peripheral blood. The clonotype was recovered from a human donor with COVID-19, enrolled during active disease. The donor label of this sample is uncertain. The chain recombines TRBV5-6 with TRBJ1-1; TRBD1 matches 12 bases. CDR3 coding DNA: TGTGCCAGCAGGGGACAGGGGGCCGGCACTGAAGCTTTCTTT. Translating it yields CASRGQGAGTEAFF.